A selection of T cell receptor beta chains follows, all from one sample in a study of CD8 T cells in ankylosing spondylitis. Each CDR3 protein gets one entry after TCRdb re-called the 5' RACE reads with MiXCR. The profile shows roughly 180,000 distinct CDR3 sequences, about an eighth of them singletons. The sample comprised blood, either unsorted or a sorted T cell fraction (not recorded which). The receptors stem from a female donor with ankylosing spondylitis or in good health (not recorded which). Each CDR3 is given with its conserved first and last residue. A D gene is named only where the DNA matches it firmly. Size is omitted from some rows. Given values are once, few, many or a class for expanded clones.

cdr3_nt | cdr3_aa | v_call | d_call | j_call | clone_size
TGTGCCGGCAGCCCTACAGGGCTTGGGGTCTACAATGAGCAGTTCTTC | CAGSPTGLGVYNEQFF | TRBV7-8 | - | TRBJ2-1 | once
TGTGCCAGCAGTTTGAACAGGGCCTACGAGCAGTACTTC | CASSLNRAYEQYF | TRBV12-3/TRBV12-4 | - | TRBJ2-7 | many
TGTGCCAGCAGCCGACTAGCGCTTGAAAGCTCCTACAATGAGCAGTTCTTC | CASSRLALESSYNEQFF | TRBV7-2 | TRBD2 | TRBJ2-1 | -
TGTGCCAGCAGCAGGGACAGGGTAAATGAGCAGTTCTTC | CASSRDRVNEQFF | TRBV7-9 | TRBD1 | TRBJ2-1 | few
TGTGCCACCAGTGACGAACCGGGAGAATTGATCTCCTACGAGCAGTACTTC | CATSDEPGELISYEQYF | TRBV24-1 | - | TRBJ2-7 | few
TGTGCCAGCACTGGGGCCGGGGAGCTGTTTTTT | CASTGAGELFF | TRBV27 | - | TRBJ2-2 | -
TGTGCCAGCAGACAGGGAGGATCCTATGGCTACACCTTC | CASRQGGSYGYTF | TRBV7-9 | - | TRBJ1-2 | few
TGTGCCAGCAATATCGGATCGGGAGAGACCCAGTACTTC | CASNIGSGETQYF | TRBV12-3/TRBV12-4 | - | TRBJ2-5 | -
TGTGCCAGCAGTTTAGCAGCTAGCGGGAGGTATACCGGGGAGCTGTTTTTT | CASSLAASGRYTGELFF | TRBV12-3/TRBV12-4 | TRBD2 | TRBJ2-2 | many
TGCGCCAGCAGCCCGTCGGGACAGGGACGGTTCACCGGGGAGCTGTTTTTT | CASSPSGQGRFTGELFF | TRBV5-1 | TRBD1 | TRBJ2-2 | many
TGTGCCAGCAGCGGAGCGGGAGGAGGGCACGAGCAGTACTTC | CASSGAGGGHEQYF | TRBV5-6 | TRBD2 | TRBJ2-7 | few
TGTGCCAGCAGCGTAGTAATGGGGACAGGGAGGCAAGAGACCCAGTACTTC | CASSVVMGTGRQETQYF | TRBV9 | TRBD1 | TRBJ2-5 | few
TGCGCCAGCAGCTTGGTAGGGGAGAACACTGAAGCTTTCTTT | CASSLVGENTEAFF | TRBV5-1 | - | TRBJ1-1 | few
TGTGCCAGCAGTCGTCGGGTGAGCCAAGAGACCCAGTACTTC | CASSRRVSQETQYF | TRBV6-1 | - | TRBJ2-5 | many
TGTGCCAGCAGCTTGAGCCCCGGCGGGCTCAATGAGCAGTTCTTC | CASSLSPGGLNEQFF | TRBV7-9 | - | TRBJ2-1 | many
TGTGCCAGCAGCTTAGTCCCGGGGCTAGCGGGAGGGCAGTTCTTC | CASSLVPGLAGGQFF | TRBV7-2 | TRBD2 | TRBJ2-1 | -
TGTGCCACCAGTGAGACAGGACAGGGGGCGGGTAAAGCTTTCTTT | CATSETGQGAGKAFF | TRBV24-1 | TRBD1 | TRBJ1-1 | many
TGTGCCAGCAGCGCCACTATTGAGCAGTACTTC | CASSATIEQYF | TRBV7-2 | - | TRBJ2-7 | few
TGCAGTGCTAAGCCCCCGGCCTATAGGGGTTACAATGAGCAGTTCTTC | CSAKPPAYRGYNEQFF | TRBV20-1 | - | TRBJ2-1 | many
TGTGCCAGCAGCTACCGGGCTGGTGAAAAACTGTTTTTT | CASSYRAGEKLFF | TRBV7-2 | - | TRBJ1-4 | -
TGCGCCAGCAGCTTGGAACCCCGGAGCACAGATACGCAGTATTTT | CASSLEPRSTDTQYF | TRBV5-1 | - | TRBJ2-3 | many
TGTGCCATCAGTGACAGTGGGGAAAACACTGAAGCTTTCTTT | CAISDSGENTEAFF | TRBV10-3 | - | TRBJ1-1 | many
TGTGCCAGCAGCCCAGGGCCCCGTCATGAGACCGAGCAGTACTTC | CASSPGPRHETEQYF | TRBV7-2 | - | TRBJ2-7 | many
TGCAGTGCTAGTCGGTGGCAGCAGCCCCAGCATTTT | CSASRWQQPQHF | TRBV20-1 | - | TRBJ1-5 | -
TGTGCCAGCAGCGCTCCCGAGGGAGTGGGTTATGAGCAGTTCTTC | CASSAPEGVGYEQFF | TRBV2 | - | TRBJ2-1 | -
TGTGCCAGCCGTCAGGGGTCAGGCGGGGAGCTGTTTTTT | CASRQGSGGELFF | TRBV6-2/TRBV6-3 | - | TRBJ2-2 | -
TGTGCCAGCAGTTCGGGGACTAGCGGAACACAAGAGACCCAGTACTTC | CASSSGTSGTQETQYF | TRBV28 | TRBD2 | TRBJ2-5 | many
TGTGCCAGCAGCCAGAGGACAGTTGGGTCCAAGCGCACAGAGACCCAGTACTTC | CASSQRTVGSKRTETQYF | TRBV3-1 | - | TRBJ2-5 | few
TGTGCCAGCAGTTACCAAGCGGGGCGATACTACAATGAGCAGTTCTTC | CASSYQAGRYYNEQFF | TRBV6-5 | TRBD2 | TRBJ2-1 | many
TGTGCCAGCAGCCTACCCAGGGGGTTAAGCTCCTACAATGAGCAGTTCTTC | CASSLPRGLSSYNEQFF | TRBV7-9 | TRBD1 | TRBJ2-1 | many